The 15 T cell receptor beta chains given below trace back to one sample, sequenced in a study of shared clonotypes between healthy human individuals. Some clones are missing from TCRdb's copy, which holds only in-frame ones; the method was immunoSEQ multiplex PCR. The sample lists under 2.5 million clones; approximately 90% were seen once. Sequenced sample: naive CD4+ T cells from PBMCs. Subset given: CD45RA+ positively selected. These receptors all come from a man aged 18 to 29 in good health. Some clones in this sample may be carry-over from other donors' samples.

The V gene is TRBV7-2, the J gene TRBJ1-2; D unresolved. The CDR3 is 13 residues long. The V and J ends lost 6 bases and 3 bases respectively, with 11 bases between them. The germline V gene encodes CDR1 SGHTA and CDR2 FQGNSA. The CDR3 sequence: CASSQARYYGYTF. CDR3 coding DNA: TGTGCCAGCAGTCAAGCGAGGTACTATGGCTACACCTTC.

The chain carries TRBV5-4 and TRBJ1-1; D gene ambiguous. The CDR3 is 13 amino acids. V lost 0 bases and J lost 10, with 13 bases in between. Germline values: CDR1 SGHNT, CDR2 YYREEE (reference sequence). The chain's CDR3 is CASSLVGRNGAFF. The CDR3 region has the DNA TGTGCCAGCAGCTTGGTGGGAAGAAATGGAGCTTTCTTT.

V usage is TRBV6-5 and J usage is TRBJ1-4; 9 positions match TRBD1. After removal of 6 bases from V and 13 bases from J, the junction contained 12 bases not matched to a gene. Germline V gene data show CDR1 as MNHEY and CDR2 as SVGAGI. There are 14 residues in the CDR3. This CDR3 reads CASSRQGGAMSLFF. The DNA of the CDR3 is TGTGCCAGCAGCCGACAGGGGGGCGCGATGTCACTGTTTTTT.

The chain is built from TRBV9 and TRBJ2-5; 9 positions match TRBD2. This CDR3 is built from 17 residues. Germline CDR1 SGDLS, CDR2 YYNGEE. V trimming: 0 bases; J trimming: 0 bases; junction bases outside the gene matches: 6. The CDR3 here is CASSVGLAGPHQETQYF. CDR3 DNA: TGTGCCAGCAGCGTAGGGCTAGCGGGACCCCACCAAGAGACCCAGTACTTC. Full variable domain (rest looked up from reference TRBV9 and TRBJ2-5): DSGVTQTPKHLITATGQRVTLRCSPRSGDLSVYWYQQSLDQGLQFLIQYYNGEERAKGNILERFSAQQFPDLHSELNLSSLELGDSALYFCASSVGLAGPHQETQYFGPGTRLLVL.

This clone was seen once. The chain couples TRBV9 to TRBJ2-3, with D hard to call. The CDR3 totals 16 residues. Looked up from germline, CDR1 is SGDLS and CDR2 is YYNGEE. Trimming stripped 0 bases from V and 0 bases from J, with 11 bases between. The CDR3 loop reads CASSVGSASSTDTQYF. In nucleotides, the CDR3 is TGTGCCAGCAGCGTAGGCTCAGCGTCTAGCACAGATACGCAGTATTTT. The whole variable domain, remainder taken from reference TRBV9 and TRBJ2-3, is DSGVTQTPKHLITATGQRVTLRCSPRSGDLSVYWYQQSLDQGLQFLIQYYNGEERAKGNILERFSAQQFPDLHSELNLSSLELGDSALYFCASSVGSASSTDTQYFGPGTRLTVL.

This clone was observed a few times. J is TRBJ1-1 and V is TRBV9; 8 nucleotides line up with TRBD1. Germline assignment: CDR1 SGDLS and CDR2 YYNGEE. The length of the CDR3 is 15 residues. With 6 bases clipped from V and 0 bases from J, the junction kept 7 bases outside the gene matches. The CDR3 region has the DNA TGTGCCAGCACGGCAGGGGGCAGGATGAACACTGAAGCTTTCTTT. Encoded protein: CASTAGGRMNTEAFF.

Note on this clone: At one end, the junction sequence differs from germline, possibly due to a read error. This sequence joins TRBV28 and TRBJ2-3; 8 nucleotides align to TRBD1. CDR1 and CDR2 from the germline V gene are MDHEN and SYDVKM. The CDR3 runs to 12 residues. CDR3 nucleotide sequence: TGTGCCAGCAGTTTACCTCAGGGGGCGCCGATGTTT. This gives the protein CASSLPQGAPMF.

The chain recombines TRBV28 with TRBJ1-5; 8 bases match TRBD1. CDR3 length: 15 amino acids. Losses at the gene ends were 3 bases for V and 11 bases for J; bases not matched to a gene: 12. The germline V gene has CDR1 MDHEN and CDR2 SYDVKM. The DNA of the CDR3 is TGTGCCAGCAGTTTCGGGACAGGACGTCTAATGGCCCAGCATTTT. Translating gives CASSFGTGRLMAQHF.

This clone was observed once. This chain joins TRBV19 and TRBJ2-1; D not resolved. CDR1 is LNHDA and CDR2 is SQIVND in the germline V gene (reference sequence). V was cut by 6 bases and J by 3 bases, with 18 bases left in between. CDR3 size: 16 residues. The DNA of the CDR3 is TGTGCCAGTAGCAATAGTCTGACTCGCTACTACAATGAGCAGTTCTTC. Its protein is CASSNSLTRYYNEQFF.

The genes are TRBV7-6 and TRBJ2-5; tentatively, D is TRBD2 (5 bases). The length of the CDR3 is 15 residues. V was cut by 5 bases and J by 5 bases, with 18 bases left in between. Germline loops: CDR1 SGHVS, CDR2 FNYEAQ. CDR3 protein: CASSPPGLWEETQYF. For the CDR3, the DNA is TGTGCCAGCAGCCCCCCAGGACTCTGGGAGGAGACCCAGTACTTC.

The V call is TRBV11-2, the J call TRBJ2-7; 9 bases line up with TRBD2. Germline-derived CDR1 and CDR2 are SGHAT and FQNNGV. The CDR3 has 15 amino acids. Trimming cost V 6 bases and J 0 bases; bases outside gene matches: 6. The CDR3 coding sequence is TGTGCCAGCAGATACGGACTAGCGAACTCCTACGAGCAGTACTTC. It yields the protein CASRYGLANSYEQYF.

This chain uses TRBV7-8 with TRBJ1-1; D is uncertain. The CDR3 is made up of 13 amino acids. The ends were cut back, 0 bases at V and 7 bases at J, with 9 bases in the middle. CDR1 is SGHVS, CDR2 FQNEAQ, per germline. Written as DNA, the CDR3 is TGTGCCAGCAGCTTAGCGGGTAGGTTTGAAGCTTTCTTT. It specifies CASSLAGRFEAFF.

CDR3 region: CASSFAGDTYEQYF. In DNA form, the CDR3 reads TGTGCCAGTAGTTTTGCGGGAGATACCTACGAGCAGTACTTC. This chain connects TRBV19 to TRBJ2-7; TRBD2 matches 7 bases. Germline CDR1 is LNHDA and CDR2 is SQIVND (reference sequence). The V segment lost 5 bases and the J segment 2 bases; nucleotides outside the gene matches: 6. CDR3 length equals 14 residues. The whole variable domain, remainder taken from reference TRBV19 and TRBJ2-7, is DGGITQSPKYLFRKEGQNVTLSCEQNLNHDAMYWYRQDPGQGLRLIYYSQIVNDFQKGDIAEGYSVSREKKESFPLTVTSAQKNPTAFYLCASSFAGDTYEQYFGPGTRLTVT.

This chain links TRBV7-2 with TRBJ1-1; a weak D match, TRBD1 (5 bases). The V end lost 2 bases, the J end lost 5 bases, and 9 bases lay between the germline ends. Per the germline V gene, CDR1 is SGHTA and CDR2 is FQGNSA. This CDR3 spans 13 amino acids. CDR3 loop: CASSLRTRTEAFF. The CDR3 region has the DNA TGTGCCAGCAGCTTAAGGACACGAACTGAAGCTTTCTTT.

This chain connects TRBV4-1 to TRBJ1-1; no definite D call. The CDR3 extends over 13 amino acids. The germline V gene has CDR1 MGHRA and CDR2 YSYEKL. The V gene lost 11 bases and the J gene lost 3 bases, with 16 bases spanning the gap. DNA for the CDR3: TGCGCCTCCCAATCTCTTGGGGACACTGAAGCTTTCTTT. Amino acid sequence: CASQSLGDTEAFF.